These T cell receptor beta chains were read from a single sample in a study of T cells in Graves' hyperthyroidism and ophthalmopathy. Each CDR3 protein gets one entry after TCRdb re-called the multiplex PCR reads with MiXCR. Of 250,000 or so distinct CDR3 sequences in the sample, roughly 15% are singletons; the top ten hold 30%. The sample was blood. The receptors originated from a woman aged 45-65 years with Graves' hyperthyroidism that later progressed to Graves' ophthalmopathy. CDR3s include the opening cysteine and the closing phenylalanine or tryptophan. Each record gives: V gene, CDR3 length, J gene, CDR3 protein.

v_call: TRBV28
cdr3_length: 14
j_call: TRBJ1-2
cdr3_aa: CASSESPRNYGYTF

v_call: TRBV9
cdr3_length: 15
j_call: TRBJ2-5
cdr3_aa: CASSMGTSGIETQYF

v_call: TRBV7-7
cdr3_length: 16
j_call: TRBJ2-2
cdr3_aa: CASSLAPAGNTGELFF

v_call: TRBV6-1
cdr3_length: 14
j_call: TRBJ1-2
cdr3_aa: CATGTGGAGYGYTF

v_call: TRBV5-1
cdr3_length: 17
j_call: TRBJ2-7
cdr3_aa: CASSLTETGTKPYEQYF

v_call: TRBV6-1
cdr3_length: 15
j_call: TRBJ1-5
cdr3_aa: CASSERGTNNQPQHF

v_call: TRBV2
cdr3_length: 14
j_call: TRBJ2-7
cdr3_aa: CASRGQGGPYEQYF

v_call: TRBV20-1
cdr3_length: 15
j_call: TRBJ2-3
cdr3_aa: CSARAPFRATDTQYF

v_call: TRBV19
cdr3_length: 15
j_call: TRBJ1-1
cdr3_aa: CASSIEGTGIAEAFF

v_call: TRBV20-1
cdr3_length: 14
j_call: TRBJ2-3
cdr3_aa: CSARAGFSTDTQYF

v_call: TRBV29-1
cdr3_length: 13
j_call: TRBJ2-3
cdr3_aa: CSVALAGVDTQYF

v_call: TRBV7-8
cdr3_length: 12
j_call: TRBJ2-1
cdr3_aa: CASSPPSGEQFF

v_call: TRBV11-2
cdr3_length: 16
j_call: TRBJ2-3
cdr3_aa: CASSSRTSGIADTQYF

v_call: TRBV28
cdr3_length: 14
j_call: TRBJ1-2
cdr3_aa: CASSLPGGPYGYTF

v_call: TRBV20-1
cdr3_length: 13
j_call: TRBJ2-1
cdr3_aa: CSARLPPSDEQFF

v_call: TRBV5-1
cdr3_length: 14
j_call: TRBJ2-1
cdr3_aa: CASSLDGFRQGQFF

v_call: TRBV29-1
cdr3_length: 16
j_call: TRBJ2-7
cdr3_aa: CSVEDRVSANSYEQYF

v_call: TRBV4-1
cdr3_length: 17
j_call: TRBJ2-7
cdr3_aa: CASSLLPPASDTYEQYF

v_call: TRBV29-1
cdr3_length: 17
j_call: TRBJ2-3
cdr3_aa: CSVAGWASGHSTDTQYF

v_call: TRBV18
cdr3_length: 14
j_call: TRBJ1-5
cdr3_aa: CASSPTDSNQPQHF

v_call: TRBV28
cdr3_length: 13
j_call: TRBJ2-2
cdr3_aa: CASRSGDAGELFF

v_call: TRBV7-8
cdr3_length: 17
j_call: TRBJ1-6
cdr3_aa: CASSLAGQGGSNSPLHF

v_call: TRBV3-1
cdr3_length: 15
j_call: TRBJ1-3
cdr3_aa: CASSPEGLSGNTIYF

v_call: TRBV20-1
cdr3_length: 15
j_call: TRBJ2-7
cdr3_aa: CSARGTSAWGYEQYF

v_call: TRBV5-8
cdr3_length: 16
j_call: TRBJ2-7
cdr3_aa: CASSQQGGTGSYEQYF

v_call: TRBV20-1
cdr3_length: 15
j_call: TRBJ2-7
cdr3_aa: CSARGSSGSLYEQYF

v_call: TRBV10-3
cdr3_length: 18
j_call: TRBJ1-5
cdr3_aa: CAISESTPTGGINQPQHF

v_call: TRBV20-1
cdr3_length: 15
j_call: TRBJ2-3
cdr3_aa: CSASQGARGGDTQYF

v_call: TRBV27
cdr3_length: 13
j_call: TRBJ2-7
cdr3_aa: CASSFWGSGEQYF

v_call: TRBV7-2
cdr3_length: 16
j_call: TRBJ2-2
cdr3_aa: CASSELAGSNTGELFF

v_call: TRBV12-3/TRBV12-4
cdr3_length: 15
j_call: TRBJ2-5
cdr3_aa: CASSLSQGRQETQYF